This T cell receptor (beta chain) was identified in a study of Tregs in tolerant kidney transplant recipients (dated by TCRdb to the late 2010s). Some background on the complete study: The transplants used related donors along with nonmyeloablative bone marrow transplantation, and in the human trials mixed chimerism was transient. TCRbeta sequencing was used in the study to identify donor-specific regulatory T cells before combined kidney and bone marrow transplantation, and the identified cells were then tracked after transplant. Findings and caveats that apply to the study as a whole: Expanding Tregs with activated donor B cells appeared to identify the most biologically relevant and donor-specific TCRbeta repertoire. For some patients the PCR primers changed over time, which made it impossible to compare the samples from those patients at the nucleotide level. The study was constrained by small patient numbers, and validation of the findings is required in larger populations and under other immunosuppression protocols. Biological reproducibility was not directly assessed, although technical replication error appeared to be minimal. In tolerant patients, donor-specific Tregs expanded more than Tregs overall, which suggests antigen-driven rather than nonspecific expansion.

Read against the paper, the sample's time point label means: blood sample drawn before combined kidney and bone marrow transplant. Unstimulated Tregs (CD4+CD25+CD127-), CD4+ non-Tregs (CD4+CD25-), CD4 and CD8 cells were FACS-sorted from thawed PBMCs. Patients were a few combined kidney and bone marrow transplant recipients from the ITN036ST trial, and only these trial subjects had samples available. Healthy control blood was separated into PBMCs by Ficoll density gradient and cryopreserved, and patient PBMCs were collected both before and after transplant. For TCRbeta CDR3 sequencing, genomic DNA from the sorted cells was extracted using the QIAGEN DNeasy Blood and Tissue Kit. High-throughput TCRbeta CDR3 sequencing was carried out commercially through immunoSEQ, with PCR amplification with bias correction and internal controls included. From the authors' description of their analysis: Unique productive TCRbeta sequences were defined by CDR3 nucleotide sequence when primers matched and otherwise by CDR3 amino acid sequence together with Vbeta and Jbeta genes. To correct for sorting error, sequences found in more than one sorted population at a frequency ratio of 2:1 or less were discarded, and the remaining shared sequences were assigned to the population with the higher frequency. A sequence was defined as donor-reactive if the sequence was expanded at least 5-fold in CFSE-low cells compared with unstimulated cells and had a frequency of at least 0.01% in CFSE-low cells. Repertoire divergence was quantified by Jensen-Shannon divergence calculated from the top 100 TCRbeta sequences ranked by frequency. When a sample had multiple sequencing runs, each run was corrected for sorting error separately and the runs were then pooled. TCRdb holds this immuneACCESS table with in-frame rearrangements only. Some clones are missing; in checked studies, unresolved V genes explain under half, and the rest has no known cause. Clonal size and the V and J genes are those of that table, whereas D and trimming came from the DNA. The sample has tens of thousands of clones on record, 85% to 90% of them singletons. The ten largest clonotypes hold about 0.36% of the sample.

The CDR3 starts with the cysteine, ends with the phenylalanine, and has 13 residues. The entry retains the CDR3 DNA only, 39 bases that are in frame from base 1. The V end loses 8 bases and the J end loses 4 bases, and a stretch of 15 bases separates them. CDR1 and CDR2 are read off the germline V gene as MDHEN and SYDVKM. The table lists this clone with a few counts. What antigen it recognizes has not been identified. Within one base of it there is no much larger clone, and no base qualities were kept. The V gene is TRBV28 and the J gene is TRBJ2-7; possibly the D gene is TRBD1, per 6 matching bases. This sequence was found in a human donor who received a combined kidney and bone marrow transplant. The material was CD4+ T cells from blood, obtained before the transplant. The DNA reads as follows: TGTGCCAGCGGCCAAGGGGGTACTTACGAGCAGTACTTC. Translated, this gives CASGQGGTYEQYF.